This TCR beta chain was observed in a study of T cell responses to AZD1222 COVID-19 vaccine. Study-wide background: Second-dose intervals of approximately 4 or approximately 12 weeks were pooled. General study findings and limits: Spike-specific TCR depth and breadth grew after two AZD1222 doses. The reported proportion of spike-specific TCRs targeting unmutated variant regions was nearly half.

The CDR3 has 15 residues. Trimming at V came to 10 bases and at J to 6 bases, leaving 14 bases not matched to a gene. Per the germline V gene, CDR1 is LNHDA and CDR2 is SQIVND (reference sequence). As concerns this clone: Its antigen remains unknown.

Profiled with immunoSEQ multiplex PCR; TCRdb holds only in-frame clones, not every one. Among 100,000 to 150,000 clones listed, about 89% were seen once. The chain uses TRBV19 and TRBJ2-1; 8 bases are shared with TRBD1. The sample here was peripheral blood, taken on day 0 of AZD1222 vaccination. This TCR was recovered from an adult in good health. CDR3 bases: TGTGCCACCATCCTTGGACAGGGTGTTGGCAATGAGCAGTTCTTC. As protein: CATILGQGVGNEQFF.